The 9 T cell receptor beta chains below all came from one sample that was sequenced in a study of T cell responses to AZD1222 COVID-19 vaccine. TCRdb's table, derived via immunoSEQ multiplex PCR, lists solely in-frame clones and lacks some. Among 120,000 or so clones, approximately 83% were seen once, and the ten largest hold 1.5% to 2%. Sequenced here: peripheral blood, sampled on day 0 of AZD1222 vaccination. The receptor set was obtained from an adult in good health.

The chain has TRBV6-1 and TRBJ1-3; no definite D call. Germline CDR1 is MNHNS and CDR2 is SASEGT. The V gene lost 0 bases and the J gene lost 1 base, with 19 bases spanning the gap. The CDR3 extends over 19 amino acids. The CDR3 bases are TGTGCCAGCAGTGAAGCGCAGATACAAGTAGCTTTATCTGGAAACACCATATATTTT. This codes for CASSEAQIQVALSGNTIYF.

The chain couples TRBV5-4 to TRBJ1-2, with unresolved D. Germline CDR1 and CDR2: SGHNT and YYREEE (reference sequence). V lost 0 bases and J 4 bases, leaving 4 bases between the germline ends. CDR3 length equals 12 residues. Here the CDR3 reads CASSLDSYGYTF. CDR3 nucleotide sequence: TGTGCCAGCAGCTTGGACAGCTATGGCTACACCTTC.

The CDR3 DNA sequence: TGTGCCAGTAGTATCACCGGGGGGGCTAACGGGGAGCTGTTTTTT. It yields the protein CASSITGGANGELFF. This chain links TRBV19 with TRBJ2-2; 8 bases are shared with TRBD2. The CDR3 extends over 15 amino acids. The V segment lost 3 bases and the J segment 7 bases; nucleotides outside the gene matches: 7. Germline V gene data show CDR1 as LNHDA and CDR2 as SQIVND (reference sequence).

CDR3 sequence reads: CATPVATYRDNQPQHF. CDR3 nucleotides: TGTGCCACCCCGGTGGCTACTTATCGGGATAATCAGCCCCAGCATTTT. The chain employs TRBV28 and TRBJ1-5; D ambiguous. V was cut by 10 bases and J by 4 bases, with 23 bases left in between. Germline CDR1 reads MDHEN; CDR2 reads SYDVKM. The CDR3 has 16 amino acids.

The CDR3 coding sequence is TGTGCCAGCAGCTACGCGGGTGAAAAACTGTTTTTT. Translated: CASSYAGEKLFF. The rearrangement joins TRBV11-3 to TRBJ1-4; no clear D gene. V lost 4 bases and J 7 bases, leaving 7 bases between the germline ends. This CDR3 has 12 amino acids. Germline CDR1 is SGHNT and CDR2 is YENEEA. Supplemented by reference TRBV11-3 and TRBJ1-4, the full variable domain reads EAGVVQSPRYKIIEKKQPVAFWCNPISGHNTLYWYLQNLGQGPELLIRYENEEAVDDSQLPKDRFSAERLKGVDSTLKIQPAELGDSAVYLCASSYAGEKLFFGSGTQLSVL.

About this clone itself: The junction and the germline gene differ at one end; a read error may be behind it. The chain is built from TRBV11-2 and TRBJ2-7; 8 nucleotides line up with TRBD1. The CDR3 is 13 residues long. CDR1 and CDR2 (germline): SGHAT, FQNNGV. DNA of the CDR3: TGTGCCAGCAGCTTAGATCGTTCCGGGACAGGAAGCTTC. This translates into CASSLDRSGTGSF.

This clone showed up many times. This sequence joins TRBV13 and TRBJ1-2; D possibly corresponds to TRBD1 (6 bases). This CDR3 region has 13 residues. CDR1 PRHDT and CDR2 FYEKMQ come from the germline V gene (reference sequence). Trimming cost V 8 bases and J 5 bases, with 15 bases left between them. The CDR3 here is CASHRGADYGYTF. The CDR3 DNA reads TGTGCCAGCCACCGGGGGGCAGATTATGGCTACACCTTC.

This clone was counted a few times. This chain joins TRBV28 and TRBJ1-1; perhaps TRBD1 as D (6 bases). This CDR3 is built from 15 residues. Trimming left V 6 bases short and J 0 bases short, with 14 bases between. Germline assignment: CDR1 MDHEN and CDR2 SYDVKM. CDR3 nucleotides: TGTGCCAGCAGGATCCCGGGGGCGATGAACACTGAAGCTTTCTTT. Translating it yields CASRIPGAMNTEAFF.

The V and J genes are TRBV5-1 and TRBJ1-5; D not certain. This CDR3 contains 14 residues. Germline V gene data show CDR1 as SGHRS and CDR2 as YFSETQ. Deletions cut 2 bases from V and 3 bases from J, with 9 bases between. This CDR3 is CASSLGGFNQPQHF. Here the CDR3 DNA reads TGCGCCAGCAGCTTAGGAGGATTCAATCAGCCCCAGCATTTT.